A single sample is the source of the 17 T cell receptor beta chains below, sequenced in a study of shared clonotypes between healthy human individuals. Profiled with immunoSEQ multiplex PCR; TCRdb holds only in-frame clones, not every one. The profile shows about 580,000 clones, roughly 98% of them singletons. Only CD45RO-negative cells positively selected for CCR7 counted as naive CD8 cells, so terminally differentiated effector memory CD45RA+ cells were excluded. Sequenced sample: naive CD8+ T cells sorted from blood. These receptors all stem from a man aged 25 to 40 in good health.

DNA of the CDR3: TGTGCCAGCAGTCAGGAGGGGTTCTCTATACAGGACGAGCAGTACTTC. Translation: CASSQEGFSIQDEQYF. The chain carries TRBV6-6 and TRBJ2-7; TRBD2 might be the D (6 bases). CDR1 and CDR2 (germline): MNHNY, SVGAGI (reference sequence). The length of the CDR3 is 16 residues. V gave up 5 bases and J gave up 5 bases, with 22 bases separating them.

This sequence joins TRBV7-9 and TRBJ2-1; D is unclear. The CDR3 consists of 11 residues. The germline CDR1 and CDR2 sequences are SEHNR and FQNEAQ (reference sequence). Trimming removed 11 bases at V and 5 bases at J, with 10 bases between. CDR3 in amino acids: CAFPSNNEQFF. The CDR3 DNA reads TGTGCCTTCCCCTCGAACAATGAGCAGTTCTTC.

The V and J genes are TRBV27 and TRBJ1-1, with a weak D call TRBD1 (5 bases). Germline V gives CDR1 MNHEY, CDR2 SMNVEV (reference sequence). V lost 3 bases and J 3 bases, leaving 8 bases between the germline ends. CDR3 size: 13 residues. CDR3 amino acids: CASSFGHHTEAFF. For the CDR3, the DNA is TGTGCCAGCAGTTTCGGACACCACACTGAAGCTTTCTTT.

V is TRBV28 and J is TRBJ2-7, with a tentative D call TRBD1 (5 bases). The germline V gene has CDR1 MDHEN and CDR2 SYDVKM. The CDR3 runs 13 residues. The V and J ends lost 10 bases and 3 bases respectively, with 16 bases between them. The CDR3 nucleotides read TGTGCCAACCCGGACACAACGGTCTACGAGCAGTACTTC. Translated, it gives CANPDTTVYEQYF. The whole variable domain, filled in from reference TRBV28 and TRBJ2-7, reads DVKVTQSSRYLVKRTGEKVFLECVQDMDHENMFWYRQDPGLGLRLIYFSYDVKMKEKGDIPEGYSVSREKKERFSLILESASTNQTSMYLCANPDTTVYEQYFGPGTRLTVT.

The chain recombines TRBV5-6 with TRBJ2-1, with 8 positions matching TRBD2. Germline V lookup: CDR1 SGHDT, CDR2 YYEEEE. V gave up 3 bases and J gave up 0 bases; unmatched junction bases: 5. The CDR3 runs 16 residues. The CDR3 protein is CASSSSGSDSYNEQFF. The CDR3 DNA reads as TGTGCCAGCAGCTCTAGCGGGTCAGACTCCTACAATGAGCAGTTCTTC.

The CDR3 region has the DNA TGTGCCAGCAGCCAGAATGGTTGGGACATATATGAAAAACTGTTTTTT. It encodes CASSQNGWDIYEKLFF. The chain couples TRBV9 to TRBJ1-4; D is possibly TRBD1 (6 bases). CDR3 length equals 16 residues. Germline V gene lookup returns CDR1 SGDLS and CDR2 YYNGEE. The V gene lost 4 bases and the J gene lost 6 bases, with 19 bases spanning the gap.

The V and J genes are TRBV5-6 and TRBJ2-5, with 11 bases matching TRBD2. Germline V CDR1 and CDR2: SGHDT, YYEEEE. V shed 5 bases, J shed 3 bases, and the junction held 12 bases outside the gene matches. The CDR3 is 17 residues long. The CDR3 bases are TGTGCCAGCAGGGGGACTAGCGGAGCGAGGGGAGAAGAGACCCAGTACTTC. Amino acid sequence: CASRGTSGARGEETQYF.

This chain joins TRBV13 and TRBJ1-1, with D hard to call. The CDR3 runs to 13 residues. The V and J ends lost 5 bases and 2 bases respectively, with 9 bases between them. Germline V gene lookup returns CDR1 PRHDT and CDR2 FYEKMQ (reference sequence). CDR3 coding DNA: TGTGCCAGCAGCGCCACAAGTAACACTGAAGCTTTCTTT. Its protein product is CASSATSNTEAFF.

With regard to this clone: Other DNA sequences from this sample encode an identical CDR3 as well. The V gene is TRBV11-2, the J gene TRBJ2-7, with D tentatively TRBD1 or TRBD2 (5 bases each). This CDR3 has 14 residues. Germline CDR1 SGHAT, CDR2 FQNNGV. V lost 3 bases, J lost 1 base, and 10 bases lay in between. The CDR3 protein is CASSFGAGSYEQYF. The CDR3 bases are TGTGCCAGCAGCTTCGGGGCCGGGTCCTACGAGCAGTACTTC.

This chain uses TRBV11-2 with TRBJ2-7, with D perhaps matching TRBD2 (6 bases). Germline-derived CDR1 and CDR2 are SGHAT and FQNNGV. The CDR3 is 13 residues long. V gave up 4 bases and J gave up 1 base, with 8 bases separating them. CDR3 in amino acids: CASSWEVSYEQYF. CDR3 DNA: TGTGCCAGCAGCTGGGAGGTATCCTACGAGCAGTACTTC.

This chain joins TRBV7-9 and TRBJ1-1; D unclear. Trimming left V 1 base short and J 4 bases short, with 16 bases between. The CDR3 covers 16 residues. Germline CDR1 reads SEHNR; CDR2 reads FQNEAQ (reference sequence). The CDR3 region is CASSLDGSAAATEAFF. CDR3 coding DNA: TGTGCCAGCAGCTTAGATGGGTCGGCCGCTGCCACTGAAGCTTTCTTT.

This chain joins TRBV14 and TRBJ2-1; no clear D. Germline CDR1 SGHDN, CDR2 FVKESK. V gave up 5 bases and J gave up 9 bases, with 26 bases separating them. The CDR3 runs 17 residues. CDR3 amino acids: CASSTPPSRLGSTEQFF. Written as DNA, the CDR3 is TGTGCCAGCAGCACACCACCATCAAGGCTAGGGTCGACTGAGCAGTTCTTC.

This clone was seen only once. The V and J genes are TRBV6-5 and TRBJ1-1; no clear D gene. V dropped 6 bases and J dropped 1 base, with 9 bases sitting between them. In germline, CDR1 is MNHEY, CDR2 SVGAGI. The CDR3 has 13 amino acids. The CDR3 protein is CASSPIPNTEAFF. In DNA form, the CDR3 reads TGTGCCAGCAGCCCCATACCGAACACTGAAGCTTTCTTT.

The chain recombines TRBV7-9 with TRBJ2-7, with unresolved D. CDR3 length equals 12 residues. Trimming cost V 5 bases and J 7 bases, with 12 bases left between them. CDR1 and CDR2 from the germline V gene are SEHNR and FQNEAQ (reference sequence). In nucleotides, the CDR3 is TGTGCCAGCAGCCTAACTCTTTGGGAGCAGTACTTC. It is translated as CASSLTLWEQYF.

This chain joins TRBV28 and TRBJ1-5; 9 bases match TRBD1. CDR1 and CDR2 (germline): MDHEN, SYDVKM. The CDR3 is 16 amino acids. Trimming took 7 bases from V and 6 from J; bases not matched to a gene: 13. CDR3 DNA: TGTGCCAGCACCCCCGTTGGGACAGGGTCAGGTCAGCCCCAGCATTTT. It encodes CASTPVGTGSGQPQHF.

The DNA for the CDR3 is TGTGCCAGCAGCTCAGGGGGCGCCGGGGAGCTGTTTTTT. This gives the protein CASSSGGAGELFF. The chain links TRBV21-1 to TRBJ2-2; TRBD1, the D gene given by the table, was not confirmed from the DNA. TRBV21-1 is a listed pseudogene. CDR3 length equals 13 residues.

This chain joins TRBV2 and TRBJ2-7, with TRBD2 identical over 13 bases. CDR1 and CDR2 (germline): SNHLY, FYNNEI. This CDR3 spans 13 amino acids. Trimming took 9 bases from V and 6 from J; bases not matched to a gene: 5. Here the CDR3 DNA reads TGTGCCAGAAGGACTAGCGGGAGATCCGAGCAGTACTTC. Protein sequence: CARRTSGRSEQYF.